This T cell receptor beta chain was recorded in a study of cytomegalovirus exposure and HLA in healthy donors. Study as a whole: A later analysis reported the same platform for the 90 to 150 validation repertoires and the roughly 650 first-cohort repertoires. The study, taken as a whole, reports: Reports described diagnosis of cytomegalovirus status by the classifier as highly specific and sensitive. The majority of TCR sequences were rare, yet some public TCRs appeared in many donors.

Looked up from germline, CDR1 is LNHDA and CDR2 is SQIVND (reference sequence). The CDR3 is 16 amino acids. With 3 bases removed from V and 5 bases from J, the gap between germline ends came to 17 bases. TCRdb keeps only in-frame clones here, not all; method: immunoSEQ multiplex PCR. The table records 250,000 to 350,000 clones, 86% of them present only once. This clone was picked up one time. Its antigen is currently unknown. From the roughly 120-subject validation cohort, which was separate from the approximately 720-subject first cohort, the donors were drawn. The sample comprised PBMCs. The rearrangement links TRBV19 to TRBJ2-1; TRBD2 is a possible D gene (6 bases). The sequence was obtained from a woman between 18 and 30 years old in good health and CMV-seronegative. CDR3 protein: CASSILRGTGDNEQFF. As DNA, the CDR3 is TGTGCCAGTAGTATTTTGCGGGGTACGGGTGACAATGAGCAGTTCTTC.